This T cell receptor (beta chain) was documented in a study of T cells after posttransplantation cyclophosphamide. At least ten counts were recorded for this clone. Produced via immunoSEQ multiplex PCR; TCRdb's table is partial and in-frame only. This sample shows 35,000 to 55,000 clones and no singletons; approximately 2.4% rests with the ten largest. The V segment lost 0 bases and the J segment 1 base; nucleotides outside the gene matches: 6. Germline V CDR1 and CDR2: SGHRS, YFSETQ. This CDR3 spans 17 amino acids. This clonotype was sampled from a man aged 40-55 years in good health, CMV-negative, and a related stem cell transplant donor. Sequenced: PBMCs. This chain uses TRBV5-1 with TRBJ2-2; TRBD2 matches at 7 bases. In nucleotides, the CDR3 is TGCGCCAGCAGCTTGGATGGAGCGGGGTTGAACACCGGGGAGCTGTTTTTT. It is translated as CASSLDGAGLNTGELFF. The entire variable domain, with the rest obtained from reference TRBV5-1 and TRBJ2-2, is as follows: KAGVTQTPRYLIKTRGQQVTLSCSPISGHRSVSWYQQTPGQGLQFLFEYFSETQRNKGNFPGRFSGRQFSNSRSEMNVSTLELGDSALYLCASSLDGAGLNTGELFFGEGSRLTVL.